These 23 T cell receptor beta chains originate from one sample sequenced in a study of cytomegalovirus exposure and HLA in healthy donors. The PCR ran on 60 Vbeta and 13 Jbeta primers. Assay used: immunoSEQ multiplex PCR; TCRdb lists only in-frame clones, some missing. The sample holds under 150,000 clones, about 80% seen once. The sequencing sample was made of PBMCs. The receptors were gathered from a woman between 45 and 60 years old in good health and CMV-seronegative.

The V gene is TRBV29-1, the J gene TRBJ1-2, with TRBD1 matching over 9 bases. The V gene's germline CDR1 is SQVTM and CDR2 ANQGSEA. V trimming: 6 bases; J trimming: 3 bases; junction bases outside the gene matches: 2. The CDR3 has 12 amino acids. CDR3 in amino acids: CSVTGGDYGYTF. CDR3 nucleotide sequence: TGCAGCGTGACAGGGGGGGACTATGGCTACACCTTC. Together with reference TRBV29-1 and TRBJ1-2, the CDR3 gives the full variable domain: SAVISQKPSRDICQRGTSLTIQCQVDSQVTMMFWYRQQPGQSLTLIATANQGSEATYESGFVIDKFPISRPNLTFSTLTVSNMSPEDSSIYLCSVTGGDYGYTFGSGTRLTVV.

The CDR3 spells CAIQTGGFEKLFF. Here the CDR3 DNA reads TGTGCCATCCAGACAGGGGGTTTTGAAAAACTGTTTTTT. V gene TRBV28 combines with J gene TRBJ1-4, with TRBD1 matching over 9 bases. With 10 bases clipped from V and 7 bases from J, the junction kept 7 bases outside the gene matches. This CDR3 contains 13 residues. Per germline, CDR1 MDHEN and CDR2 SYDVKM.

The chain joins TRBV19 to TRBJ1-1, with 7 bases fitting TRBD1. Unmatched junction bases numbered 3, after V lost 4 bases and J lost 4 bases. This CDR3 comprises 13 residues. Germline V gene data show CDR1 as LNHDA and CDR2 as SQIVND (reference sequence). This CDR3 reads CASSKGAGTEAFF. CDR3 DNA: TGTGCCAGTAGTAAGGGGGCCGGCACTGAAGCTTTCTTT.

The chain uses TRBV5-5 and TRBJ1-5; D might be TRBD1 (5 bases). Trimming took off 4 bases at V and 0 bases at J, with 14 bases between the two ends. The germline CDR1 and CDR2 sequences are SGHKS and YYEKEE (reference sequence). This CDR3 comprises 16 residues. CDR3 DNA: TGTGCCAGCAGCGGAACCGGGACTCCTAGCAATCAGCCCCAGCATTTT. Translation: CASSGTGTPSNQPQHF.

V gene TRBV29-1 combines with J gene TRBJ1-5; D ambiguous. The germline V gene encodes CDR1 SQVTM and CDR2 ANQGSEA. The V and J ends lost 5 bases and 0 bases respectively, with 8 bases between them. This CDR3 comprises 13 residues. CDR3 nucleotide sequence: TGCAGCGTTCTTTTATCTAGCAATCAGCCCCAGCATTTT. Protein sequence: CSVLLSSNQPQHF.

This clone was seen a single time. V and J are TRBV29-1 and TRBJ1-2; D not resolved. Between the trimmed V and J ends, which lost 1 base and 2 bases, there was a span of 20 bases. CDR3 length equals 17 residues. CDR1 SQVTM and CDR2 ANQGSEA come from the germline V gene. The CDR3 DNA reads TGCAGCGTTGAAGGGCGGGCGGCAGGCCGGGGAAACTATGGCTACACCTTC. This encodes CSVEGRAAGRGNYGYTF.

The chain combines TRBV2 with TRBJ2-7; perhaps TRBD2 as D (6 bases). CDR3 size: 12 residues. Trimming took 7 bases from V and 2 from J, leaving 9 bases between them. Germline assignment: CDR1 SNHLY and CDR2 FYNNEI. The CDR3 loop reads CASKGGTYEQYF. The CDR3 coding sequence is TGTGCCAGCAAGGGCGGGACCTACGAGCAGTACTTC. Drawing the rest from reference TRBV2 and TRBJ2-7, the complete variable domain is EPEVTQTPSHQVTQMGQEVILRCVPISNHLYFYWYRQILGQKVEFLVSFYNNEISEKSEIFDDQFSVERPDGSNFTLKIRSTKLEDSAMYFCASKGGTYEQYFGPGTRLTVT.

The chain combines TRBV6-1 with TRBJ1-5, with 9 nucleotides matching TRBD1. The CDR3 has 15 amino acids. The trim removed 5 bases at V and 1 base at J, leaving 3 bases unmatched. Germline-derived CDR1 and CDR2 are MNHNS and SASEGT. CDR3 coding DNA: TGTGCCAGCAGTCCGACAGGGGGAAGCAATCAGCCCCAGCATTTT. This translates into CASSPTGGSNQPQHF.

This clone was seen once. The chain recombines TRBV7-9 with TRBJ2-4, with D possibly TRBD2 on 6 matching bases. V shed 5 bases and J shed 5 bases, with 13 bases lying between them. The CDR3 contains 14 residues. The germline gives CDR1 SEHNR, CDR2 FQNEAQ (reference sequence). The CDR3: CASSPSSGENIQYF. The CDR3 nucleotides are TGTGCCAGCAGCCCAAGTTCGGGGGAAAACATTCAGTACTTC.

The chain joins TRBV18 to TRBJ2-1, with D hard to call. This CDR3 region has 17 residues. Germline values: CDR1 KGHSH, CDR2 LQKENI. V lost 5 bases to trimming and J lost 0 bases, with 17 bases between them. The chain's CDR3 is CASSAANTVSSYNEQFF. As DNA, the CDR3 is TGTGCCAGCTCAGCGGCCAATACTGTGAGCTCCTACAATGAGCAGTTCTTC.

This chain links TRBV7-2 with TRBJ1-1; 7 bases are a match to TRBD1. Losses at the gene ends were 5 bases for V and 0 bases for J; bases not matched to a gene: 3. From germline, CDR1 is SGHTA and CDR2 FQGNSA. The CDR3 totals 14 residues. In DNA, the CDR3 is TGTGCCAGCAGCCCACAGGGGATGAACACTGAAGCTTTCTTT. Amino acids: CASSPQGMNTEAFF.

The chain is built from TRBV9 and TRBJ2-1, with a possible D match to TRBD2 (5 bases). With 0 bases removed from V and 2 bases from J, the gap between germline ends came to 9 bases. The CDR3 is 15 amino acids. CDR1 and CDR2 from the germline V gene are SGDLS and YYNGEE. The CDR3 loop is CASSVVGGTYNEQFF. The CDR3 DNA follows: TGTGCCAGCAGCGTAGTAGGAGGAACCTACAATGAGCAGTTCTTC.

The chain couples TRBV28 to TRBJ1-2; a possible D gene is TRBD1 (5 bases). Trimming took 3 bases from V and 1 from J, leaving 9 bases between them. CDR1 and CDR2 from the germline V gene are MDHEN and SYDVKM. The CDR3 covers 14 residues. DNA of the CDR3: TGTGCCAGCAGTTTGCAGGGACTTAACTATGGCTACACCTTC. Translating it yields CASSLQGLNYGYTF.

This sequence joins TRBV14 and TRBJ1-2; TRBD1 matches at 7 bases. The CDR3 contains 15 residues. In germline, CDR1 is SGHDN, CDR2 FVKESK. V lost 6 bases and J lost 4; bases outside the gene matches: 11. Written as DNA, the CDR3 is TGTGCCAGCAGGAGAACCGGGACAGCCGTCTATGGCTACACCTTC. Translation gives CASRRTGTAVYGYTF.

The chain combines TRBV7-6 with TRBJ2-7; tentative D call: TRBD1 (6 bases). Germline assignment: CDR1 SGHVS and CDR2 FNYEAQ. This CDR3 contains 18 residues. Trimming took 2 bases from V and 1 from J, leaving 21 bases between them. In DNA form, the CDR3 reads TGTGCCAGCAGCTTAACCGTTTCGGAGACAGGCCAATCCTACGAGCAGTACTTC. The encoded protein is CASSLTVSETGQSYEQYF.

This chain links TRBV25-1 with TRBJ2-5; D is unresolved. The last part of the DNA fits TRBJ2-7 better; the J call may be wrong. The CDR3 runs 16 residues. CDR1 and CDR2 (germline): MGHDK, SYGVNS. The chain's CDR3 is CASSEATTKQTYEQYF. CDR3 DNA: TGTGCCAGCAGTGAAGCTACAACCAAACAGACCTACGAGCAGTACTTC.

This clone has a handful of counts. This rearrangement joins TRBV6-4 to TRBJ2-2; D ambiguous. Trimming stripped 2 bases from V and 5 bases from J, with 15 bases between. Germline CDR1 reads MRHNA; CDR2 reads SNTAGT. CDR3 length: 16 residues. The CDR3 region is CASSDSKRRWTGELFF. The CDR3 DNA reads TGTGCCAGCAGTGACAGTAAGCGTCGCTGGACCGGGGAGCTGTTTTTT.

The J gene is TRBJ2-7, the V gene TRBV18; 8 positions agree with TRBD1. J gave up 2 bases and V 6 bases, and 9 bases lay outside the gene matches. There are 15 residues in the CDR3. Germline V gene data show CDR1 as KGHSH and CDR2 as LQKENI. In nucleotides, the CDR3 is TGTGCCAGCTCGCCGCCGGGGACAGGTGCCTACGAGCAGTACTTC. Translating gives CASSPPGTGAYEQYF.

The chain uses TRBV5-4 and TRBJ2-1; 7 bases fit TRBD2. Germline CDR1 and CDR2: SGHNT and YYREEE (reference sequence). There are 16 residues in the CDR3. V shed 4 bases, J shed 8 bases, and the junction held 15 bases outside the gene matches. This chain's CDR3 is CASSPTSPLLGDEQFF. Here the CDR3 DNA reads TGTGCCAGCAGCCCGACTAGCCCACTCCTTGGGGATGAGCAGTTCTTC. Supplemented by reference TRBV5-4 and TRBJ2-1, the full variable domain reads ETGVTQSPTHLIKTRGQQVTLRCSSQSGHNTVSWYQQALGQGPQFIFQYYREEENGRGNFPPRFSGLQFPNYSSELNVNALELDDSALYLCASSPTSPLLGDEQFFGPGTRLTVL.

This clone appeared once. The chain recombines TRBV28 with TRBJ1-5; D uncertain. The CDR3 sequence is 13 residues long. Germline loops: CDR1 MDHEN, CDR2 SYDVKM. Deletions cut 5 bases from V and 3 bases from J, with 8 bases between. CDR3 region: CASSRVFNQPQHF. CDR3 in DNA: TGTGCCAGCAGTAGAGTGTTCAATCAGCCCCAGCATTTT.

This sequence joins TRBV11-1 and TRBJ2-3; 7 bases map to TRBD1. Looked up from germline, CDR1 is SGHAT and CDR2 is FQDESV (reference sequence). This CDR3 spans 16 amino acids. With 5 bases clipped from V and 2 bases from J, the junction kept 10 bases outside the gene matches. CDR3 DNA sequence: TGTGCCAGCAGCCTCCGAAGGGGGCGGGTCACAGATACGCAGTATTTT. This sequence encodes CASSLRRGRVTDTQYF.

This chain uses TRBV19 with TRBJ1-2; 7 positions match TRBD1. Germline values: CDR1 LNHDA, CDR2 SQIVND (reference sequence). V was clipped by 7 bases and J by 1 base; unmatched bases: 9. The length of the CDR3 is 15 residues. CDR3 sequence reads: CASIPDRDLNYGYTF. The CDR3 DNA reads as TGTGCCAGTATCCCCGACAGGGACCTTAACTATGGCTACACCTTC.

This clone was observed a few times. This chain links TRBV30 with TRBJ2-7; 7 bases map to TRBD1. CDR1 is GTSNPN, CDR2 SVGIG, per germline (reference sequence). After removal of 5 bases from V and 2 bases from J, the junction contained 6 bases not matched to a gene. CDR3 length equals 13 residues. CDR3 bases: TGTGCCTGGCACCGGGACAGACCCTACGAGCAGTACTTC. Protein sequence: CAWHRDRPYEQYF.